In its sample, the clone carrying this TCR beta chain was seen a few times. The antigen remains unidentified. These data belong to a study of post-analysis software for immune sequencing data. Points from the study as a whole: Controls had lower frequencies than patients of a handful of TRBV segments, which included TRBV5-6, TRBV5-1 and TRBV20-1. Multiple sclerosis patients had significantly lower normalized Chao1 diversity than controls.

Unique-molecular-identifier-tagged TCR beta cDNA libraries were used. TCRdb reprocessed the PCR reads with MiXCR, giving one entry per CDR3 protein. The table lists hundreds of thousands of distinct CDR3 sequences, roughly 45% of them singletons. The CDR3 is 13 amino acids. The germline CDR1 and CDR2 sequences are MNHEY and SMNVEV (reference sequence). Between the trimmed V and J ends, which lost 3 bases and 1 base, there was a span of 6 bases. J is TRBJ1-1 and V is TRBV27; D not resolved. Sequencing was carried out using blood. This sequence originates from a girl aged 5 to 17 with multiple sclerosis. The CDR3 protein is CASSFQTNTEAFF. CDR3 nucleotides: TGTGCCAGCAGTTTCCAGACGAACACTGAAGCTTTCTTT.